Below, 29 T cell receptor beta chains from the same sample are listed, as sequenced in a study of T-cell memory formation after mild COVID-19. One entry per CDR3 protein, called by TCRdb with MiXCR from the 5' RACE reads. The repertoire holds roughly 100,000 distinct CDR3 sequences, with around 12% as singletons. Sequenced sample: PBMCs or a T cell subset sorted from them (not recorded which). The source of these receptors is an adult woman who had mild COVID-19 (a few samples of this study predate the infection). Cell type and time point are not known.

The chain has TRBV9 and TRBJ2-1; D could derive from TRBD1 or TRBD2 (5 bases each). Trimming shortened V by 0 bases and J by 9 bases, and 7 bases separated the two germline ends. Germline values: CDR1 SGDLS, CDR2 YYNGEE. The CDR3 extends over 12 amino acids. The CDR3 region has the DNA TGTGCCAGCAGCGTAGTTGGGGGTGAGCAGTTCTTC. Translating gives CASSVVGGEQFF.

This clonotype was counted many times. This chain connects TRBV29-1 to TRBJ2-3; 9 bases agree with TRBD1. This CDR3 region has 15 residues. V was pared by 7 bases and J by 2 bases, with 10 bases of the junction left unmatched. Germline V gene data show CDR1 as SQVTM and CDR2 as ANQGSEA. In nucleotides, the CDR3 is TGCAGCGCCAGAGCCGGGACAGGGATCACAGATACGCAGTATTTT. Amino acid sequence: CSARAGTGITDTQYF.

This clonotype was seen more than once but under ten times. The chain is built from TRBV6-2 or TRBV6-3 and TRBJ2-7; D is ambiguous. This CDR3 is 15 amino acids long. Germline V lookup: CDR1 MNHEY, CDR2 SVGEGT. Trimming stripped 2 bases from V and 2 bases from J, with 13 bases between. The chain's CDR3 is CASSYALGYTYEQYF. CDR3 in DNA: TGTGCCAGCAGTTACGCCCTAGGGTACACCTACGAGCAGTACTTC.

This chain uses TRBV7-8 with TRBJ2-3; a possible D gene is TRBD2 (5 bases). CDR3 length: 16 residues. V lost 0 bases to trimming and J lost 1 base, with 11 bases between them. Per germline, CDR1 SGHVS and CDR2 FQNEAQ. CDR3 sequence: CASSLAGDQGTDTQYF. In DNA, the CDR3 is TGTGCCAGCAGCTTAGCCGGGGATCAAGGCACAGATACGCAGTATTTT.

The CDR3 DNA reads as TGTGCCACCAGCAGAGCAGAACGGACTGAAGCTTTCTTT. This encodes CATSRAERTEAFF. The chain couples TRBV15 to TRBJ1-1; D call uncertain. The CDR3 spans 13 residues. Trimming removed 1 base from V and 5 bases from J, with 8 bases in between. The germline CDR1 and CDR2 sequences are LNHNV and YYDKDF (reference sequence).

In its sample, this clonotype was seen a few times. This sequence joins TRBV29-1 and TRBJ2-1; 8 positions agree with TRBD2. This CDR3 has 15 amino acids. Losses at the gene ends were 5 bases for V and 4 bases for J; bases not matched to a gene: 10. From germline, CDR1 is SQVTM and CDR2 ANQGSEA. CDR3 coding DNA: TGCAGCGTTCCCCGGTCAGCGGGAGCGTACAATGAGCAGTTCTTC. Its protein is CSVPRSAGAYNEQFF.

The J gene is TRBJ2-4, the V gene TRBV20-1; unclear D gene. Germline V gene sequence: CDR1 DFQATT, CDR2 SNEGSKA (reference sequence). The V end lost 6 bases, the J end lost 2 bases, and 14 bases lay between the germline ends. This CDR3 is built from 14 residues. The CDR3 DNA follows: TGCAGTGCAACCAGAGTTGGTCCCAAAAACATTCAGTACTTC. It encodes CSATRVGPKNIQYF.

The chain carries TRBV7-6 and TRBJ2-7, with D possibly being TRBD2 (5 bases). The CDR3 has 13 residues. The V end was cut by 2 bases, the J end by 3 bases, with 8 bases between. Looked up from germline, CDR1 is SGHVS and CDR2 is FNYEAQ. Here the CDR3 reads CASSLLGVYEQYF. The DNA for the CDR3 is TGTGCCAGCAGCTTATTGGGAGTCTACGAGCAGTACTTC.

V is TRBV20-1 and J is TRBJ2-7; TRBD2 aligns across 9 bases. The CDR3 consists of 15 residues. Germline V gene sequence: CDR1 DFQATT, CDR2 SNEGSKA (reference sequence). The V segment lost 0 bases and the J segment 4 bases; nucleotides outside the gene matches: 7. CDR3 nucleotide sequence: TGCAGTGCTAGAGATATGACTAGCGGCTCGTACGAGCAGTACTTC. This sequence encodes CSARDMTSGSYEQYF.

The genes are TRBV4-2 and TRBJ1-3; D gene uncertain. The CDR3 has 15 residues. With 0 bases removed from V and 3 bases from J, the gap between germline ends came to 9 bases. Germline V CDR1 and CDR2: LGHNA, YNFKEQ. The CDR3 here is CASSQDEEGGNTIYF. In DNA, the CDR3 is TGTGCCAGCAGCCAAGACGAAGAGGGTGGAAACACCATATATTTT.

This clonotype was counted between two and nine times. This rearrangement joins TRBV12-3 or TRBV12-4 to TRBJ2-5; D unclear. The CDR3 has 13 amino acids. Trimming shortened V by 8 bases and J by 4 bases, and 14 bases separated the two germline ends. Here the CDR3 DNA reads TGTGCCAGCGGCGCCCACGGAGCAGAGACCCAGTACTTC. The encoded protein is CASGAHGAETQYF.

This clonotype was seen a handful of times. J is TRBJ2-1 and V is TRBV20-1, with a possible D match to TRBD2 (6 bases). The CDR3 has 15 amino acids. V gave up 0 bases and J gave up 5 bases, with 14 bases separating them. The germline V gene has CDR1 DFQATT and CDR2 SNEGSKA (reference sequence). The DNA of the CDR3 is TGCAGTGCTAGAGATATGACTAGGCATGACAATGAGCAGTTCTTC. It encodes CSARDMTRHDNEQFF.

This clonotype was counted between two and nine times. V gene TRBV25-1 combines with J gene TRBJ1-5; the match to TRBD1 covers 9 bases. Germline assignment: CDR1 MGHDK and CDR2 SYGVNS. V lost 8 bases and J lost 1; bases outside the gene matches: 0. The CDR3 has 13 amino acids. The chain's CDR3 is CASGTGSNQPQHF. Written as DNA, the CDR3 is TGTGCCAGCGGGACAGGGAGCAATCAGCCCCAGCATTTT.

The rearrangement uses TRBV11-2 and TRBJ2-5; 9 nucleotides line up with TRBD1. This CDR3 is built from 17 residues. The V segment lost 5 bases and the J segment 3 bases; nucleotides outside the gene matches: 13. The germline V gene encodes CDR1 SGHAT and CDR2 FQNNGV. This chain's CDR3 is CASSIRQGVRGEETQYF. CDR3 in DNA: TGTGCCAGCAGCATCCGACAGGGGGTTAGAGGGGAAGAGACCCAGTACTTC.

This clonotype showed up just a few times. V gene TRBV29-1 combines with J gene TRBJ2-3; TRBD2 agrees at 14 bases. In germline, CDR1 is SQVTM, CDR2 ANQGSEA. CDR3 length: 18 residues. The V segment lost 4 bases and the J segment 1 base; nucleotides outside the gene matches: 10. CDR3 DNA sequence: TGCAGCGTTGTGGGACTAGCGGGGGTACCTAGGGGCACAGATACGCAGTATTTT. Protein: CSVVGLAGVPRGTDTQYF.

This clonotype occurred many times. This chain connects TRBV5-1 to TRBJ2-7; no reliable D call. CDR3 length: 15 amino acids. V was shortened by 0 bases and J by 7 bases, with 17 bases between the two germline ends. Germline CDR1 reads SGHRS; CDR2 reads YFSETQ. The CDR3: CASSLAQWDLSEQYF. Here the CDR3 DNA reads TGCGCCAGCAGCTTGGCCCAGTGGGATTTGAGTGAGCAGTACTTC.

This sequence joins TRBV3-1 and TRBJ2-7, with D tentatively TRBD1 or TRBD2 (5 bases each). Trimming removed 1 base at V and 0 bases at J, with 16 bases between. Germline-derived CDR1 and CDR2 are LGHDT and YNNKEL (reference sequence). CDR3 size: 17 residues. CDR3: CASSQGLLRGDSYEQYF. Written as DNA, the CDR3 is TGTGCCAGCAGCCAAGGGCTTTTGAGGGGAGACTCCTACGAGCAGTACTTC.

In nucleotides, the CDR3 is TGCAGTCTCAGACAGGGAGTGTGGGGCAACGAGCAGTACTTC. This translates into CSLRQGVWGNEQYF. This rearrangement joins TRBV20-1 to TRBJ2-7; 7 positions agree with TRBD1. The CDR3 runs 14 residues. Trimming at V came to 8 bases and at J to 5 bases, leaving 15 bases not matched to a gene. In germline, CDR1 is DFQATT, CDR2 SNEGSKA (reference sequence).

The rearrangement joins TRBV4-2 to TRBJ2-7; 9 nucleotides match TRBD1. This CDR3 is built from 18 residues. With 0 bases clipped from V and 5 bases from J, the junction kept 14 bases outside the gene matches. CDR1 LGHNA and CDR2 YNFKEQ come from the germline V gene. Here the CDR3 reads CASSQDINLRTGANEQYF. CDR3 nucleotides: TGTGCCAGCAGCCAAGATATAAACTTAAGGACAGGGGCAAACGAGCAGTACTTC.

This clonotype has at least ten counts. This sequence joins TRBV4-3 and TRBJ2-1; D is undetermined. V lost 2 bases and J 4 bases, leaving 9 bases between the germline ends. Germline V gene sequence: CDR1 LGHNA, CDR2 YSLEER. The CDR3 is made up of 14 amino acids. Written as DNA, the CDR3 is TGCGCCAGCAGCCAACGATGGCAATACAATGAGCAGTTCTTC. It encodes CASSQRWQYNEQFF.

In its sample, this clonotype was seen a few times. The chain's CDR3 is CASSQDSMVEQYF. For the CDR3, the DNA is TGCGCCAGCAGCCAAGATTCAATGGTCGAGCAGTACTTC. V is TRBV4-1 and J is TRBJ2-7; D gene unclear. Trimming left V 0 bases short and J 6 bases short, with 9 bases between. CDR1 is MGHRA, CDR2 YSYEKL, per germline. The CDR3 spans 13 residues.

This clonotype has just a few counts. The chain joins TRBV7-9 to TRBJ2-7; no firm D call. V lost 8 bases, J lost 1 base, and 18 bases lay in between. CDR3 length: 15 residues. In germline, CDR1 is SEHNR, CDR2 FQNEAQ (reference sequence). CDR3 bases: TGTGCCAGCGTGCCCGAGAGTCAACCTTCCTACGAGCAGTACTTC. Translating gives CASVPESQPSYEQYF.

In nucleotides, the CDR3 is TGTGCCAGCAGCCCCAACGGGTTCGACATGAACACTGAAGCTTTCTTT. Translating it yields CASSPNGFDMNTEAFF. The rearrangement links TRBV7-6 to TRBJ1-1, with D uncertain. Trimming shortened V by 5 bases and J by 0 bases, and 16 bases separated the two germline ends. CDR3 length: 16 amino acids. Looked up from germline, CDR1 is SGHVS and CDR2 is FNYEAQ.

This clonotype was counted a few times. The CDR3 DNA follows: TGTGCCAGCAGTTTAAGGGCAGGGCAGGGCTATGGCTACACCTTC. Protein product: CASSLRAGQGYGYTF. The chain uses TRBV12-3 or TRBV12-4 and TRBJ1-2; tentative D call: TRBD1 (5 bases). This CDR3 is built from 15 residues. V lost 2 bases and J 4 bases, leaving 14 bases between the germline ends.

With regard to this clonotype: In this CDR3 the conserved last residue, phenylalanine or tryptophan, is missing, so a read error is likely. V gene TRBV7-9 combines with J gene TRBJ2-1; the match to TRBD2 covers 12 bases. V dropped 1 base and J dropped 2; count of bases not matched to a gene: 6. Germline V gene lookup returns CDR1 SEHNR and CDR2 FQNEAQ (reference sequence). The CDR3 consists of 18 residues. CDR3 nucleotides: TGTGCCAGCAGCTTAGAGGGTCTAGCGGGGGGGCCCTACAATGAGCAGTTCTTA. This sequence encodes CASSLEGLAGGPYNEQFL.

This clonotype has just a few counts. The chain is built from TRBV27 and TRBJ2-3; D gene uncertain. The V gene lost 5 bases and the J gene lost 5 bases, with 8 bases spanning the gap. This CDR3 is 12 amino acids long. Per the germline V gene, CDR1 is MNHEY and CDR2 is SMNVEV (reference sequence). The CDR3 DNA follows: TGTGCCAGCAGTCCAACGGGAGATACGCAGTATTTT. Translating gives CASSPTGDTQYF.

The chain is built from TRBV20-1 and TRBJ2-1; TRBD2 might be the D (5 bases). The V end was cut by 3 bases, the J end by 7 bases, with 10 bases between. This CDR3 is built from 12 residues. The germline V gene encodes CDR1 DFQATT and CDR2 SNEGSKA (reference sequence). The CDR3 DNA reads TGCAGTGCTAGCCCCCCGGGGAATGAGCAGTTCTTC. This sequence encodes CSASPPGNEQFF.

There are a few counts of this clonotype. The chain uses TRBV4-3 and TRBJ2-1; D possibly corresponds to TRBD2 (5 bases). Germline V gene data show CDR1 as LGHNA and CDR2 as YSLEER. Trimming cost V 0 bases and J 4 bases, with 13 bases left between them. CDR3 length: 16 residues. The CDR3 sequence is CASSQEGAERYNEQFF. The DNA for the CDR3 is TGCGCCAGCAGCCAAGAAGGAGCGGAGAGGTACAATGAGCAGTTCTTC.

This clonotype came up a few times. This chain joins TRBV7-2 and TRBJ2-1; D may be TRBD2 (6 bases). Trimming pared 5 bases from V and 8 bases from J, leaving 16 bases between. CDR1 and CDR2 (germline): SGHTA, FQGNSA. The CDR3 runs 14 residues. Here the CDR3 DNA reads TGTGCCAGCAGCCGAGGGACTCCCCGAGATGAGCAGTTCTTC. Residues: CASSRGTPRDEQFF.